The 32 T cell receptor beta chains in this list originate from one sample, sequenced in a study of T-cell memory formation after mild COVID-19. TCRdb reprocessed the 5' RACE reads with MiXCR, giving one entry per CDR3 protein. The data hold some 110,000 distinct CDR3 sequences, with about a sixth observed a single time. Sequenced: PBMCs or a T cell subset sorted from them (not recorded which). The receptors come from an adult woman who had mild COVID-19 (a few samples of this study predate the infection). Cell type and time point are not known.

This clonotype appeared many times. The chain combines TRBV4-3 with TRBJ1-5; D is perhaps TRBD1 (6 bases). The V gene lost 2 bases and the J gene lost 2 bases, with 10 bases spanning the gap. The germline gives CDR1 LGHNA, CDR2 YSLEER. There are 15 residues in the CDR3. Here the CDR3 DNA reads TGCGCCAGCAGCCAATTTAGACAGGGCAATCAGCCCCAGCATTTT. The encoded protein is CASSQFRQGNQPQHF.

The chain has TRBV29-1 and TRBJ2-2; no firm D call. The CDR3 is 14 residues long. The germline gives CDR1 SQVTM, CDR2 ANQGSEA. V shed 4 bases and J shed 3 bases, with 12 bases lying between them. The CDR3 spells CSVVEVRDTGELFF. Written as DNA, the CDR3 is TGCAGCGTTGTTGAGGTTAGAGACACCGGGGAGCTGTTTTTT.

The CDR3 nucleotides are TGTGCCAGCAGCATAAACAGGGGCACTGAAGCTTTCTTT. It yields the protein CASSINRGTEAFF. This rearrangement joins TRBV7-9 to TRBJ1-1; 7 nucleotides match TRBD1. The germline gives CDR1 SEHNR, CDR2 FQNEAQ (reference sequence). V lost 5 bases, J lost 4 bases, and 4 bases stayed unmatched. This CDR3 comprises 13 residues.

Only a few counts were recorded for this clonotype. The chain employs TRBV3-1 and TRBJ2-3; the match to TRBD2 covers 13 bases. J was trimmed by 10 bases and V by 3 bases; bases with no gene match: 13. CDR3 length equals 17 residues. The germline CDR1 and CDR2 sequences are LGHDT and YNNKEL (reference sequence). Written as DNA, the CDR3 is TGTGCCAGCAGCCAGCCCCAACTAGCGGGGGGGGTTGTGTCGCAGTATTTT. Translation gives CASSQPQLAGGVVSQYF.

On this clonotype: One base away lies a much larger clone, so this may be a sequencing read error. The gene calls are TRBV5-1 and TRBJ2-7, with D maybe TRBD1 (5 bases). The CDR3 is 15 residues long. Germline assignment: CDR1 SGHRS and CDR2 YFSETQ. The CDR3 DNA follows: TGCGCCAGCGGCTTGGACATCAATCCAGGCGACGAGCAGTACTTC. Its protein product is CASGLDINPGDEQYF.

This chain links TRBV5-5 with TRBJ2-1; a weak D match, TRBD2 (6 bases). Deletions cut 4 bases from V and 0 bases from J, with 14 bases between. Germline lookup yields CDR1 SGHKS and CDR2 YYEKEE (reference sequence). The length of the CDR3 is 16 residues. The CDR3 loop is CASSPRSGSSYNEQFF. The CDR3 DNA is TGTGCCAGCAGCCCCCGGTCCGGGAGCTCCTACAATGAGCAGTTCTTC.

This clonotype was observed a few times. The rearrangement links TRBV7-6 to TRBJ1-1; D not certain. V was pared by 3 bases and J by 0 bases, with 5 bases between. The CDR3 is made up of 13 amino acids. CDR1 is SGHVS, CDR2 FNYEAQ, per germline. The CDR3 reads CASSFSLNTEAFF. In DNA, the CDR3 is TGTGCCAGCAGCTTCTCACTGAACACTGAAGCTTTCTTT.

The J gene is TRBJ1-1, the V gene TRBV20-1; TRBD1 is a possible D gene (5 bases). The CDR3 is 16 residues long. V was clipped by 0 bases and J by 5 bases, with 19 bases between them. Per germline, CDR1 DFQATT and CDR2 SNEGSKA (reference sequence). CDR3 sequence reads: CSAREGVGRVPTEAFF. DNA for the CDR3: TGCAGTGCTAGAGAAGGGGTGGGCAGGGTCCCTACTGAAGCTTTCTTT.

The CDR3 coding sequence is TGTGCCAGCAGCTTACGAGGGCGGGAGGTCACCGATACGCAGTATTTT. Protein sequence: CASSLRGREVTDTQYF. The V and J genes are TRBV7-2 and TRBJ2-3; TRBD2 aligns across 8 bases. The J segment lost 6 bases and the V segment lost 2 bases, leaving 10 bases of the junction unmatched. The CDR3 has 16 residues. CDR1 and CDR2 (germline): SGHTA, FQGNSA.

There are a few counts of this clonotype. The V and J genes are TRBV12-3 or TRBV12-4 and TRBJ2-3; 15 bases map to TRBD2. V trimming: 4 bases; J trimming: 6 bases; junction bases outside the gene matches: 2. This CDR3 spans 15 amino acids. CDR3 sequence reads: CASSSGTSGRDTQYF. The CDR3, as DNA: TGTGCCAGCAGTTCCGGGACTAGCGGGAGGGATACGCAGTATTTT.

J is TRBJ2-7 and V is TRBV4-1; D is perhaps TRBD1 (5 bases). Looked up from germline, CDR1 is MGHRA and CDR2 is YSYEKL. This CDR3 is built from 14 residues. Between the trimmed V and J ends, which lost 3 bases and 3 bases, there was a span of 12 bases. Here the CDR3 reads CASSHREMDYEQYF. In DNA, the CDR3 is TGCGCCAGCAGCCACAGGGAAATGGACTACGAGCAGTACTTC.

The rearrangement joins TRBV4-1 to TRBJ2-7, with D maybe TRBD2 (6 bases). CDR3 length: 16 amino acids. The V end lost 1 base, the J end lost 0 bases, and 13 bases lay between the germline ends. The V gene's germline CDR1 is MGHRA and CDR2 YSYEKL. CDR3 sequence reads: CASSQAPSGFSYEQYF. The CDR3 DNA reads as TGCGCCAGCAGCCAAGCCCCCAGCGGGTTCTCCTACGAGCAGTACTTC.

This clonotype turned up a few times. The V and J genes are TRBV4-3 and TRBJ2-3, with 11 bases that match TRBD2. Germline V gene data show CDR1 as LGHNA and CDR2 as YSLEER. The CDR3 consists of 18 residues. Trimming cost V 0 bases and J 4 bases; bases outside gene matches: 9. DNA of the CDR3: TGCGCCAGCAGCCAAGATTGGGTACTAGCGGGAGAAGCAGATACGCAGTATTTT. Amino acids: CASSQDWVLAGEADTQYF.

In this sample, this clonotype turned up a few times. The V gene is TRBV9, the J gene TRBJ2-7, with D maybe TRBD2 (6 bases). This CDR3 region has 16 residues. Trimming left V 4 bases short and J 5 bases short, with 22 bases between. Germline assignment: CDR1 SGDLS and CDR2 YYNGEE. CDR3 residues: CASSKFSGWTTDEQYF. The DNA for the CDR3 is TGTGCCAGCAGCAAATTTAGCGGCTGGACTACTGACGAGCAGTACTTC.

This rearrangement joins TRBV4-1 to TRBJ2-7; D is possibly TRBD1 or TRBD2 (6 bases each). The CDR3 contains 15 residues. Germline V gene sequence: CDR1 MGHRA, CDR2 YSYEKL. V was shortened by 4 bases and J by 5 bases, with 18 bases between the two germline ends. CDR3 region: CASSPYWRGKDEQYF. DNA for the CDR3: TGCGCCAGCAGCCCCTATTGGAGGGGGAAGGACGAGCAGTACTTC.

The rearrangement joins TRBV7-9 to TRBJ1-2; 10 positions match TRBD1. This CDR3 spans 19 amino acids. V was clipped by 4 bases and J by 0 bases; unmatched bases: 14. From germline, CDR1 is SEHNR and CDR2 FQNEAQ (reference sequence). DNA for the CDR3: TGTGCCAGCAGCTCATCATACGTGGACAGGGGGTTAGCTAACTATGGCTACACCTTC. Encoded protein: CASSSSYVDRGLANYGYTF.

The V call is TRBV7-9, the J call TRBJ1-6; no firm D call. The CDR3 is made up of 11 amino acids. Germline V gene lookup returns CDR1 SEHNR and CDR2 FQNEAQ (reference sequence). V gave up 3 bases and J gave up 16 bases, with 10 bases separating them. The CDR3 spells CASSFGKALHF. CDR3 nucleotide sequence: TGTGCCAGCAGCTTCGGCAAGGCTCTCCACTTT.

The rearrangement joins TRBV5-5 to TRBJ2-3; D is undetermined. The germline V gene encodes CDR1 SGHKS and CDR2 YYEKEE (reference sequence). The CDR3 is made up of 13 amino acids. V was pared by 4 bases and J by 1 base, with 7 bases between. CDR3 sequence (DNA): TGTGCCAGCAGCCCCTGGGGCACAGATACGCAGTATTTT. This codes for CASSPWGTDTQYF.

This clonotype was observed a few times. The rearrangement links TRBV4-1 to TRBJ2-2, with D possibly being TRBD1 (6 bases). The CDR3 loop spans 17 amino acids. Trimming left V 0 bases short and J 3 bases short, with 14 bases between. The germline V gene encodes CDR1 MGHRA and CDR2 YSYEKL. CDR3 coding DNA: TGCGCCAGCAGCCAAGAAACCCTGGACAGTTACACCGGGGAGCTGTTTTTT. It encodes CASSQETLDSYTGELFF.

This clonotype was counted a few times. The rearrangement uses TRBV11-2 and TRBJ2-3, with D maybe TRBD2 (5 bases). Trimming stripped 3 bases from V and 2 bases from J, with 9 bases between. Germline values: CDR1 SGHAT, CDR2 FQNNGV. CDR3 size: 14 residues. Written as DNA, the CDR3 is TGTGCCAGCAGCTTTGAGGGTCCCACAGATACGCAGTATTTT. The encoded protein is CASSFEGPTDTQYF.

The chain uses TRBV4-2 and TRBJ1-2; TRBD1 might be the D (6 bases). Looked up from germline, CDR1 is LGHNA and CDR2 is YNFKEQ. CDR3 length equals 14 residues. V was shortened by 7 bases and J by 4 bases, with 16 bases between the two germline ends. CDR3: CASNSPGAGYGYTF. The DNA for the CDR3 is TGTGCCAGCAACTCGCCAGGGGCCGGCTATGGCTACACCTTC.

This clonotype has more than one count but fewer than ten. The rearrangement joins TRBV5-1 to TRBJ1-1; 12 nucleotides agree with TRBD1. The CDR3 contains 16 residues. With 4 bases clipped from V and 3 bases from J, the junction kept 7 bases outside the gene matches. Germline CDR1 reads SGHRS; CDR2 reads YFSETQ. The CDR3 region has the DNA TGCGCCAGCAGCACCACCGGGACAGGGGGCGACACTGAAGCTTTCTTT. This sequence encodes CASSTTGTGGDTEAFF.

The CDR3 spells CASSRPAQETQYF. CDR3 DNA sequence: TGTGCCAGCAGCCGCCCAGCGCAAGAGACCCAGTACTTC. The rearrangement uses TRBV7-9 and TRBJ2-5, with unresolved D. The V gene's germline CDR1 is SEHNR and CDR2 FQNEAQ (reference sequence). The CDR3 is 13 amino acids. The germline V and J ends were trimmed by 5 bases and 2 bases, with 9 bases remaining between them.

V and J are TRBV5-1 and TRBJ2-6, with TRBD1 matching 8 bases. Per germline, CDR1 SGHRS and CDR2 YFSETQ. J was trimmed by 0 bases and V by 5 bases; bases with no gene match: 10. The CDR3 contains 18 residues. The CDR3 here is CASRPDRGVSSGANVLTF. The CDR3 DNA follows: TGCGCCAGCAGACCCGACAGGGGTGTTAGCTCTGGGGCCAACGTCCTGACTTTC.

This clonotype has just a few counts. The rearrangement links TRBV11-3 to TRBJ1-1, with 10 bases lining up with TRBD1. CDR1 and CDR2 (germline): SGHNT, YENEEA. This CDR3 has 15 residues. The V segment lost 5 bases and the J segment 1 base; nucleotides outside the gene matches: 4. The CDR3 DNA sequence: TGTGCCAGCAGCGACCGGGACAGGGGGAACACTGAAGCTTTCTTT. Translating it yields CASSDRDRGNTEAFF.

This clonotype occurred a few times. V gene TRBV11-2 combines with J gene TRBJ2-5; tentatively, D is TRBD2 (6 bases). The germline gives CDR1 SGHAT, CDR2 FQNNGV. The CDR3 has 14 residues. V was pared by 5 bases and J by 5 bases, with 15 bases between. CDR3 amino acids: CASSNAVAGETQYF. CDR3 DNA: TGTGCCAGCAGCAACGCCGTGGCGGGGGAGACCCAGTACTTC.

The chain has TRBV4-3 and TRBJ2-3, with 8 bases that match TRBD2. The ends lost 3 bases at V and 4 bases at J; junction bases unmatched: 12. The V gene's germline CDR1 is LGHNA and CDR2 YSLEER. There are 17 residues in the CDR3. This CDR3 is CASSHLLAETGADTQYF. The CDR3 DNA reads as TGCGCCAGCAGCCACTTACTAGCGGAGACGGGGGCAGATACGCAGTATTTT.

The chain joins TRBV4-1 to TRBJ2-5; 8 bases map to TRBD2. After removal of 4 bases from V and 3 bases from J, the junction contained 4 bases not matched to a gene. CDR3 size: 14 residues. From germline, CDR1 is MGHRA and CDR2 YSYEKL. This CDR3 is CASSRPGGEETQYF. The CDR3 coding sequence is TGCGCCAGCAGCCGGCCGGGGGGGGAAGAGACCCAGTACTTC.

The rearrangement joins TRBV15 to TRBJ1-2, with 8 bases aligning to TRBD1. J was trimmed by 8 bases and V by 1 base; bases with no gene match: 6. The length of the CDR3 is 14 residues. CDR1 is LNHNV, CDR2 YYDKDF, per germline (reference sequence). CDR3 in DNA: TGTGCCACCAGCAGAGCAGACAGGGGATGGGGCTACACCTTC. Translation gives CATSRADRGWGYTF.

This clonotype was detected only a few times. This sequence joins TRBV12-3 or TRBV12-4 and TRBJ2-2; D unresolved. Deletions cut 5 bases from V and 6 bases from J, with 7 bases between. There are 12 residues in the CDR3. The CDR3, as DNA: TGTGCCAGCAGTCCTCAACCCGGGGAGCTGTTTTTT. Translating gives CASSPQPGELFF.

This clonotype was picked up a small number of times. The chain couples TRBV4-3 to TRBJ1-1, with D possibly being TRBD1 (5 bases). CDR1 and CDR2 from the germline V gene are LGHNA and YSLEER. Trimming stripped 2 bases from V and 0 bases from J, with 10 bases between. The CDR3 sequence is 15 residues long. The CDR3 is CASSQLTGVNTEAFF. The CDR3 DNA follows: TGCGCCAGCAGCCAATTAACAGGTGTGAACACTGAAGCTTTCTTT.

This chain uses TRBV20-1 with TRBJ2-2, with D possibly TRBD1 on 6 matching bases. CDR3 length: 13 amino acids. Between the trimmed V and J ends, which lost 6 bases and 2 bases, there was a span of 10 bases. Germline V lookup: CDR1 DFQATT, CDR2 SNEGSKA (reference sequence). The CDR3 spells CSAWGPNTGELFF. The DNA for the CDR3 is TGCAGTGCCTGGGGGCCTAACACCGGGGAGCTGTTTTTT.